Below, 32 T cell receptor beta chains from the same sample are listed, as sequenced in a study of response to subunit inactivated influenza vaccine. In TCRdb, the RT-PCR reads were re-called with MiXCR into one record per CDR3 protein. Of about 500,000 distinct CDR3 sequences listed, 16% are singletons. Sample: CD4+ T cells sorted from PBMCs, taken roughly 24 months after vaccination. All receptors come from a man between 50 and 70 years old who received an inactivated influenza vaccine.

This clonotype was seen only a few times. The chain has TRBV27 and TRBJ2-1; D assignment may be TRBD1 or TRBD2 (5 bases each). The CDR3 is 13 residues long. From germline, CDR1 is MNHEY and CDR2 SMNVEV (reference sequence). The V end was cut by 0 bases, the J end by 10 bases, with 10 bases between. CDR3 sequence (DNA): TGTGCCAGCAGTTTATCGATTTGGGACGAGCAGTTCTTC. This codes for CASSLSIWDEQFF.

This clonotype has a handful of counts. The CDR3 region is CSAGTDEAFF. CDR3 coding DNA: TGCAGTGCGGGGACAGATGAAGCTTTCTTT. The genes are TRBV20-1 and TRBJ1-1; 7 nucleotides line up with TRBD1. The germline gives CDR1 DFQATT, CDR2 SNEGSKA (reference sequence). Losses at the gene ends were 6 bases for V and 7 bases for J; bases not matched to a gene: 2. This CDR3 is built from 10 residues.

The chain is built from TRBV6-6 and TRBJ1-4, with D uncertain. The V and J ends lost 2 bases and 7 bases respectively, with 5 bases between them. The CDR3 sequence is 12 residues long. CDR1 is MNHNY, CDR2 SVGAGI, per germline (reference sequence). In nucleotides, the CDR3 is TGTGCCAGCAGTTACGAGCGTGAAAAACTGTTTTTT. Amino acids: CASSYEREKLFF.

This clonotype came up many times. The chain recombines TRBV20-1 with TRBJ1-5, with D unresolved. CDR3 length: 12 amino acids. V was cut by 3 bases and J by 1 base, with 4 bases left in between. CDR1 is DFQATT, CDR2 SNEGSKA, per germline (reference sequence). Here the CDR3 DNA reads TGCAGTGCTAGTAGGAGCAATCAGCCCCAGCATTTT. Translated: CSASRSNQPQHF.

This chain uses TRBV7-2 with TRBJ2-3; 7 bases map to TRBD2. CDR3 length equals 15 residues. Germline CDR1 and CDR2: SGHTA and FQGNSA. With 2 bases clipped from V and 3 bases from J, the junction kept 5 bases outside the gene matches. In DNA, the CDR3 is TGTGCCAGCAGCTTATTCTCTAGCGGAACAGATACGCAGTATTTT. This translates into CASSLFSSGTDTQYF.

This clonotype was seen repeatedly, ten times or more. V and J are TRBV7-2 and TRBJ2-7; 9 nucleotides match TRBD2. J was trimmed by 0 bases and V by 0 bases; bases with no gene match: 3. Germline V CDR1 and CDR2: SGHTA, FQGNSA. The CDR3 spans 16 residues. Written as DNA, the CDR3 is TGTGCCAGCAGCTTAGCGCTAGCGGGGACCTCCTACGAGCAGTACTTC. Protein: CASSLALAGTSYEQYF.

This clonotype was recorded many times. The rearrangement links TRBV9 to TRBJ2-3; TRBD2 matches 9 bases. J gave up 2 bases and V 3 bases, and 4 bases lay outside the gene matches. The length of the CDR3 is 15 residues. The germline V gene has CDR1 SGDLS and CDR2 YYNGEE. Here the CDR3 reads CASSAQGLATDTQYF. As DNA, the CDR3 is TGTGCCAGCAGCGCCCAGGGACTAGCCACAGATACGCAGTATTTT.

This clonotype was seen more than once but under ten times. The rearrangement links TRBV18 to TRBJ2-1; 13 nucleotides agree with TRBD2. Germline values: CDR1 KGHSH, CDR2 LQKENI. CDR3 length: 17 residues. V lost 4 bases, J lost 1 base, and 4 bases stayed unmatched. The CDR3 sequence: CASSLRLAGGSYNEQFF. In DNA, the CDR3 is TGTGCCAGCTCACTGAGACTAGCGGGAGGTTCCTACAATGAGCAGTTCTTC.

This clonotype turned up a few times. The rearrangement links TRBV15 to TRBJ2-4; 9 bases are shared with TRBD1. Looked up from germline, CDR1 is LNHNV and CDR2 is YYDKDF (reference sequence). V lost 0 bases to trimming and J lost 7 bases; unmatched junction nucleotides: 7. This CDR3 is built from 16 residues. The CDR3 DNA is TGTGCCACCAGCAGAGACGGGACAGGGAGAGAGAACATTCAGTACTTC. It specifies CATSRDGTGRENIQYF.

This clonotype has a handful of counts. As DNA, the CDR3 is TGTGCCAGCAGTTACGGGGGACCCAACGTCCTGACTTTC. It codes for CASSYGGPNVLTF. V usage is TRBV6-2 or TRBV6-3 and J usage is TRBJ2-6; D could derive from TRBD1 or TRBD2 (5 bases each). The V and J ends lost 2 bases and 8 bases respectively, with 7 bases between them. This CDR3 has 13 residues. Germline V gives CDR1 MNHEY, CDR2 SVGEGT.

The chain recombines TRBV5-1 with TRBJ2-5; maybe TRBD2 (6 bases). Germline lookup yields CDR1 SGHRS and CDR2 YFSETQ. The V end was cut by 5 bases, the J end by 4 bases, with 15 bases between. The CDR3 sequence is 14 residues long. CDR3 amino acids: CASRLAGPRETQYF. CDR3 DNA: TGCGCCAGCAGGCTGGCGGGGCCCCGAGAGACCCAGTACTTC.

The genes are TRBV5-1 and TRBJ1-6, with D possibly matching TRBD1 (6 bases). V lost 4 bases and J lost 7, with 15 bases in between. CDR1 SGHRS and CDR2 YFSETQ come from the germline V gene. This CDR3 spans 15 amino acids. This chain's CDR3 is CASSKDRSLNSPLHF. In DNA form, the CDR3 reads TGCGCCAGCAGCAAAGACAGGAGTTTAAATTCACCCCTCCACTTT.

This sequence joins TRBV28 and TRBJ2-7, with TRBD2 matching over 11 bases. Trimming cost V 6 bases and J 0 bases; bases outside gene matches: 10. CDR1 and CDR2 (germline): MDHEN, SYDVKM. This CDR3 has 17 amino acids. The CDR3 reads CASSTGTSGIRSYEQYF. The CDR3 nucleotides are TGTGCCAGCAGCACCGGGACTAGCGGCATTCGCTCCTACGAGCAGTACTTC.

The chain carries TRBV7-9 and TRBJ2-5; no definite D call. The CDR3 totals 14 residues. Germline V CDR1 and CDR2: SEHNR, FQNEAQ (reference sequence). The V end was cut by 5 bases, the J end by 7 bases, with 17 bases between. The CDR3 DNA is TGTGCCAGCAGCATAGTCCTCAGAAAAGGGACCCAGTACTTC. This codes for CASSIVLRKGTQYF.

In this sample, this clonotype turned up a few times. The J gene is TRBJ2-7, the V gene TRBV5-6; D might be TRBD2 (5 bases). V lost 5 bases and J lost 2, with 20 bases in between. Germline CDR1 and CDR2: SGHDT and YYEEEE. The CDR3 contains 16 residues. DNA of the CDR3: TGTGCCAGCAGTCCGGGATCATCCTTGTCGGCCTACGAGCAGTACTTC. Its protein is CASSPGSSLSAYEQYF.

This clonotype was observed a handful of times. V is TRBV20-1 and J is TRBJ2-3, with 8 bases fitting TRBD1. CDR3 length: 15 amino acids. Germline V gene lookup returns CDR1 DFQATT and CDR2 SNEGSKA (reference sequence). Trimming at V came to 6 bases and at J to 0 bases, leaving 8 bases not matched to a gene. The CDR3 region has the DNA TGCAGTGCCCTCCCCGACAGGGGTAGCACAGATACGCAGTATTTT. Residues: CSALPDRGSTDTQYF.

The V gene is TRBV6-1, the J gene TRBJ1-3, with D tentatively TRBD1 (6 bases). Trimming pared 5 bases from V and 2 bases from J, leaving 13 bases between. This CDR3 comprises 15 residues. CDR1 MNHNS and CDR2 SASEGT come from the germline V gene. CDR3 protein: CASSPTGAPGNTIYF. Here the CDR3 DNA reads TGTGCCAGCAGTCCAACGGGGGCCCCTGGAAACACCATATATTTT.

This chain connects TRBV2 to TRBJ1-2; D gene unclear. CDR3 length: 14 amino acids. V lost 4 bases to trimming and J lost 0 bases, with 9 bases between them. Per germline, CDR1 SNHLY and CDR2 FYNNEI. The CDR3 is CASSASTTNYGYTF. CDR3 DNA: TGTGCCAGCAGTGCGTCCACGACTAACTATGGCTACACCTTC.

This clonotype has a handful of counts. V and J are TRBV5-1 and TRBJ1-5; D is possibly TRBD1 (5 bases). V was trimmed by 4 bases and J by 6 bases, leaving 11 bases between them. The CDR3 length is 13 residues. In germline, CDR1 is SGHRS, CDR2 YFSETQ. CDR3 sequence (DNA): TGCGCCAGCAGCACAGAGAGGGGTCAGCCCCAGCATTTT. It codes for CASSTERGQPQHF. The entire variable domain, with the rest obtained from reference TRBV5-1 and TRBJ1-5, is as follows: KAGVTQTPRYLIKTRGQQVTLSCSPISGHRSVSWYQQTPGQGLQFLFEYFSETQRNKGNFPGRFSGRQFSNSRSEMNVSTLELGDSALYLCASSTERGQPQHFGDGTRLSIL.

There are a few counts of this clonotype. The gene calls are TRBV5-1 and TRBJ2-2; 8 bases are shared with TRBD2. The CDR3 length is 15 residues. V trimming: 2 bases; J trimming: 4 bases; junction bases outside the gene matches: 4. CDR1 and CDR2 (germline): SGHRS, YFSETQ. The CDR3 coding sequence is TGCGCCAGCAGCTTAGAGCGGGGGCTCACCGGGGAGCTGTTTTTT. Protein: CASSLERGLTGELFF.

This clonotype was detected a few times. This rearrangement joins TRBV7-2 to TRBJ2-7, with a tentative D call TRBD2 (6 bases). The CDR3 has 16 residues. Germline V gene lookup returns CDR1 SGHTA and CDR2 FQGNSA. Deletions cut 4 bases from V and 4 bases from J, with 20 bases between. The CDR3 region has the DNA TGTGCCAGCAGCTGGACCCCGGGACTCCCTATGTACGAGCAGTACTTC. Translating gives CASSWTPGLPMYEQYF.

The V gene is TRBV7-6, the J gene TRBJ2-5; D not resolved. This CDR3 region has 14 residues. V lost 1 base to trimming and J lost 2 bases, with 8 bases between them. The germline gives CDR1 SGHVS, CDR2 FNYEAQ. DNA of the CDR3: TGTGCCAGCAGCTTAGTTATTTCTCAAGAGACCCAGTACTTC. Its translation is CASSLVISQETQYF. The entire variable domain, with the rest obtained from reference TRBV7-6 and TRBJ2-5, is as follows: GAGVSQSPRYKVTKRGQDVALRCDPISGHVSLYWYRQALGQGPEFLTYFNYEAQQDKSGLPNDRFSAERPEGSISTLTIQRTEQRDSAMYRCASSLVISQETQYFGPGTRLLVL.

The CDR3 sequence: CASSQTGAQETQYF. In nucleotides, the CDR3 is TGCGCCAGCAGCCAGACAGGGGCCCAGGAGACCCAGTACTTC. The rearrangement uses TRBV5-1 and TRBJ2-5, with 8 bases identical to TRBD1. The V gene's germline CDR1 is SGHRS and CDR2 YFSETQ. V was pared by 4 bases and J by 5 bases, with 7 bases of the junction left unmatched. This CDR3 region has 14 residues.

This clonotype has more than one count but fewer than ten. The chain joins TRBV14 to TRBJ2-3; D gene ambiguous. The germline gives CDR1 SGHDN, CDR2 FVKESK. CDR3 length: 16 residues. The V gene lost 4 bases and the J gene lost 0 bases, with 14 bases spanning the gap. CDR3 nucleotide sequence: TGTGCCAGCAGCCCGCTACCGATCTCTAGCACAGATACGCAGTATTTT. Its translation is CASSPLPISSTDTQYF.

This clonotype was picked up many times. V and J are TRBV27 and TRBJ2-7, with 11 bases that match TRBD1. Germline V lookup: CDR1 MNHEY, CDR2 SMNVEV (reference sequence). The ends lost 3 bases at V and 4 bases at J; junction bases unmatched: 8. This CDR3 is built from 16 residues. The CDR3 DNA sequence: TGTGCCAGCAGTTTCCGACCGGGACAGGGGGGGTACGAGCAGTACTTC. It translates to CASSFRPGQGGYEQYF.

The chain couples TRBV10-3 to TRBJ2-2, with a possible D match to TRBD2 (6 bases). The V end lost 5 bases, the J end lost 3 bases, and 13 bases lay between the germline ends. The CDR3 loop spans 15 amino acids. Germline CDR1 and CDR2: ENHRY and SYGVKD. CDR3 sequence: CAISPAGTDTGELFF. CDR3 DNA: TGTGCCATCAGTCCCGCCGGGACTGACACCGGGGAGCTGTTTTTT.

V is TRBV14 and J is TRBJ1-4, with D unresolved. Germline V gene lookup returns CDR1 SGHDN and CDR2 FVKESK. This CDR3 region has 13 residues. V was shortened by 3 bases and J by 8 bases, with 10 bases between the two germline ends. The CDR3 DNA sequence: TGTGCCAGCAGCCAGGGGTTGCGGGAAAAACTGTTTTTT. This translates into CASSQGLREKLFF.

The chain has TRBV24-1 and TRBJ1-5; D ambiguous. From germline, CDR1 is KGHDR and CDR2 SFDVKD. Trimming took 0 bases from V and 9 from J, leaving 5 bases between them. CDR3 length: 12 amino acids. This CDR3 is CATSDLAGPQHF. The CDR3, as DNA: TGTGCCACCAGTGATTTGGCTGGGCCCCAGCATTTT.

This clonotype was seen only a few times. This CDR3 reads CAISEQSSYNEQFF. The CDR3 DNA reads as TGTGCCATCAGTGAGCAGAGCTCCTACAATGAGCAGTTCTTC. The chain carries TRBV10-3 and TRBJ2-1; D gene unclear. The CDR3 contains 14 residues. V lost 2 bases and J 0 bases, leaving 5 bases between the germline ends. The germline gives CDR1 ENHRY, CDR2 SYGVKD.

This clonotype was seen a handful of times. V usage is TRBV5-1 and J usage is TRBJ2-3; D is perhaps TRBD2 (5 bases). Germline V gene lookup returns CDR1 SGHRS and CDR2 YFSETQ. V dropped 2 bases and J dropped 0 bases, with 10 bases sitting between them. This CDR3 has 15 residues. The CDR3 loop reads CASSLNGESTDTQYF. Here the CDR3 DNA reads TGCGCCAGCAGCTTAAACGGGGAAAGCACAGATACGCAGTATTTT.

The CDR3 here is CASSLPQLAGITGELFF. The DNA for the CDR3 is TGTGCCAGCAGCTTACCGCAACTAGCAGGGATCACCGGGGAGCTGTTTTTT. The V call is TRBV7-6, the J call TRBJ2-2, with D perhaps matching TRBD2 (6 bases). Germline CDR1 and CDR2: SGHVS and FNYEAQ. CDR3 length: 17 amino acids. With 2 bases removed from V and 4 bases from J, the gap between germline ends came to 17 bases.

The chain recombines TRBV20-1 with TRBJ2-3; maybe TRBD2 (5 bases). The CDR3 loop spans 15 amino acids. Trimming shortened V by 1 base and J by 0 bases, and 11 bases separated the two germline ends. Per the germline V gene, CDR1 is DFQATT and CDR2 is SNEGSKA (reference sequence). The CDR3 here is CSARVLGISTDTQYF. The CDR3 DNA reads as TGCAGTGCTAGAGTACTCGGGATAAGCACAGATACGCAGTATTTT.